This TCR beta chain was obtained from a study of blood T cell repertoires in COVID-19. The wider study: There were acute and convalescent COVID-19 samples, and they came from the United States, Italy and Spain. From T cells, B-cell-depleted T cells, or PBMCs came the material, which was cDNA or gDNA.

Under the authors' procedure: Reference gene primer amplification yielded estimated nucleated cell counts. Repertoires were generated with immunoSEQ multiplex PCR, while TCRdb's copy carries only in-frame clones and drops some. V and J calls and clone size are given by that table; D and trimming were obtained from the DNA. The profile shows 110,000 to 150,000 clones, about 87% of them singletons. The CDR3 runs 15 residues. The V gene end was trimmed by 1 base and the J gene end by 6 bases; junction bases not matched to a gene: 4. CDR1 is SGHAT, CDR2 FQNNGV, per germline. This sequence joins TRBV11-2 and TRBJ2-7, with TRBD1 identical over 12 bases. The sequence derives from a human donor in a cohort sampled during active COVID-19. The sequencing sample was made of peripheral blood. CDR3 bases: TGTGCCAGCAGCTTAGGTGGGACAGGGGGCTTCGAGCAGTACTTC. Translated, it gives CASSLGGTGGFEQYF.